The 9 T cell receptor beta chains below all came from one sample that was sequenced in a study of T cell responses to AZD1222 COVID-19 vaccine. Clones were sequenced by immunoSEQ multiplex PCR, and TCRdb holds only the in-frame ones, with some missing. There are some 150,000 clones in the sample; roughly 88% occur only once, and roughly 2% lies in the top ten. Sequences were derived from peripheral blood, sampled on day 0 of AZD1222 vaccination. The receptors derive from an adult in good health.

CDR3 region: CASSVANLWTGELFF. The CDR3 region has the DNA TGTGCCAGCAGTGTCGCGAACCTTTGGACCGGGGAGCTGTTTTTT. The chain is built from TRBV25-1 and TRBJ2-2; unclear D gene. From germline, CDR1 is MGHDK and CDR2 SYGVNS. V was trimmed by 4 bases and J by 5 bases, leaving 14 bases between them. The length of the CDR3 is 15 residues.

CDR3 residues: CASSLRGITNTGELFF. CDR3 nucleotide sequence: TGTGCCAGCAGTTTACGCGGGATCACGAACACCGGGGAGCTGTTTTTT. V and J are TRBV27 and TRBJ2-2; D possibly corresponds to TRBD2 (6 bases). The CDR3 has 16 amino acids. The V and J ends lost 2 bases and 0 bases respectively, with 10 bases between them. Germline V lookup: CDR1 MNHEY, CDR2 SMNVEV (reference sequence).

The chain links TRBV9 to TRBJ2-1; perhaps TRBD2 as D (6 bases). This CDR3 contains 16 residues. CDR1 and CDR2 (germline): SGDLS, YYNGEE. V dropped 0 bases and J dropped 4 bases, with 14 bases sitting between them. In DNA form, the CDR3 reads TGTGCCAGCAGCGTAGGAGGCCGGGACTCTTACAATGAGCAGTTCTTC. Its translation is CASSVGGRDSYNEQFF. Using reference TRBV9 and TRBJ2-1 for the parts outside the CDR3, the full variable domain is DSGVTQTPKHLITATGQRVTLRCSPRSGDLSVYWYQQSLDQGLQFLIQYYNGEERAKGNILERFSAQQFPDLHSELNLSSLELGDSALYFCASSVGGRDSYNEQFFGPGTRLTVL.

V and J are TRBV27 and TRBJ1-3; TRBD1 aligns across 7 bases. J lost 3 bases, V lost 5 bases, and 10 bases had no gene match. This CDR3 contains 16 residues. Germline V gives CDR1 MNHEY, CDR2 SMNVEV (reference sequence). The CDR3 coding sequence is TGTGCCAGCAGTCCAGGACAGGCGTTCCTTGGAAACACCATATATTTT. It translates to CASSPGQAFLGNTIYF.

The CDR3 here is CASSPGRGSETQYF. The CDR3 coding sequence is TGTGCCAGCTCACCAGGCAGGGGAAGCGAGACCCAGTACTTC. The V and J genes are TRBV18 and TRBJ2-5; a possible D gene is TRBD1 (6 bases). The germline V and J ends were trimmed by 2 bases and 5 bases, with 12 bases remaining between them. This CDR3 has 14 residues. Germline CDR1 KGHSH, CDR2 LQKENI.

V gene TRBV9 combines with J gene TRBJ1-1, with D tentatively TRBD1 (6 bases). V lost 4 bases and J 0 bases, leaving 13 bases between the germline ends. Germline V gene sequence: CDR1 SGDLS, CDR2 YYNGEE. This CDR3 region has 15 residues. CDR3 sequence: CASSPGAEMNTEAFF. In DNA form, the CDR3 reads TGTGCCAGCAGCCCGGGGGCCGAAATGAACACTGAAGCTTTCTTT.

The chain links TRBV7-9 to TRBJ1-6, with D uncertain. Germline V gene data show CDR1 as SEHNR and CDR2 as FQNEAQ (reference sequence). Trimming took off 5 bases at V and 8 bases at J, with 13 bases between the two ends. This CDR3 has 14 amino acids. This CDR3 reads CASSPNWVHSPLHF. The CDR3 DNA is TGTGCCAGCAGCCCGAATTGGGTACATTCACCCCTCCACTTT. Variable domain in full (rest from reference TRBV7-9 and TRBJ1-6): DTGVSQNPRHKITKRGQNVTFRCDPISEHNRLYWYRQTLGQGPEFLTYFQNEAQLEKSRLLSDRFSAERPKGSFSTLEIQRTEQGDSAMYLCASSPNWVHSPLHFGNGTRLTVT.

The chain couples TRBV4-3 to TRBJ1-4; the match to TRBD1 covers 10 bases. The ends lost 2 bases at V and 7 bases at J; junction bases unmatched: 13. The CDR3 runs 18 residues. Germline values: CDR1 LGHNA, CDR2 YSLEER. The CDR3 is CASSQPRGATGGGEKLFF. The DNA of the CDR3 is TGCGCCAGCAGCCAACCCCGTGGGGCGACAGGGGGCGGTGAAAAACTGTTTTTT.

The genes are TRBV15 and TRBJ2-3; TRBD1 might be the D (5 bases). CDR1 is LNHNV and CDR2 is YYDKDF in the germline V gene (reference sequence). V lost 1 base, J lost 6 bases, and 11 bases lay in between. The CDR3 totals 14 residues. This chain's CDR3 is CATSRVQGGDTQYF. In DNA, the CDR3 is TGTGCCACCAGCAGAGTTCAGGGTGGGGATACGCAGTATTTT.